The next 15 T cell receptor beta chains were all read from a single sample in a study of human T cells and chemical hapten exposure (dated by TCRdb to the early 2020s). In light of the paper, this sample's time point label describes: healthy volunteer bleed at 6 weeks. Unfractionated whole blood was collected in Tempus Blood RNA tubes, and total RNA was extracted from that blood. Receptor amplification or capture employed RACE. Reads for this sample came from a NextSeq 500. TCRdb reworked the public reads: Q25 trimming with fastp, MiXCR clone assembly, productive beta chains retained. Here each entry gathers all rows of one CDR3 protein and keeps the most common genes and DNA. This sample holds approximately 84,000 distinct CDR3 sequences; 8.6% were observed only once. Approximately 1.4% of the sample is held by the ten biggest clonotypes. Sequencing was carried out using whole blood. Source of these receptors: a male donor in good health. Some clones in this sample may be carry-over from other donors' samples.

This clonotype was detected only a few times. The J gene is TRBJ1-6, the V gene TRBV10-3, with 7 nucleotides matching TRBD1. The CDR3 length is 14 residues. Germline-derived CDR1 and CDR2 are ENHRY and SYGVKD. V lost 7 bases, J lost 7 bases, and 7 bases stayed unmatched. CDR3 in DNA: TGTGCCATCAACGACAGGGCGGAAAATTCACCCCTCCACTTT. It yields the protein CAINDRAENSPLHF.

This clonotype came up a few times. Germline and junction disagree at one end, which may indicate a read error. J is TRBJ2-6 and V is TRBV6-2 or TRBV6-3, with 13 bases matching TRBD2. This CDR3 comprises 21 residues. Germline V gene data show CDR1 as MNHEY and CDR2 as SVGEGT. CDR3: CASSPRLAGGITKPGANVLTF. CDR3 DNA: TGTGCCAGCAGTCCTAGACTAGCGGGAGGCATAACCAAACCTGGGGCCAACGTCCTAACTTTC.

The V call is TRBV6-1, the J call TRBJ1-1; TRBD1 is a possible D gene (6 bases). The V end lost 9 bases, the J end lost 6 bases, and 23 bases lay between the germline ends. Germline V gene sequence: CDR1 MNHNS, CDR2 SASEGT. This CDR3 region has 15 residues. The CDR3 region has the DNA TGTGCCAGTCACCGGGAGACAGGCTTTAGCGCTGAAGCTTTCTTT. Translation gives CASHRETGFSAEAFF.

The chain employs TRBV2 and TRBJ2-1, with 7 bases lining up with TRBD2. The CDR3 is 14 amino acids. The germline CDR1 and CDR2 sequences are SNHLY and FYNNEI. The V gene end was trimmed by 8 bases and the J gene end by 10 bases; junction bases not matched to a gene: 14. The CDR3 region is CASRIGGGLREQFF. The CDR3, as DNA: TGTGCCAGCCGTATTGGCGGGGGTTTGAGGGAGCAGTTCTTC.

This clonotype appeared a few times. The junction shows a germline mismatch at one end, possibly a read error. The chain employs TRBV27 and TRBJ1-1, with D unclear. This CDR3 has 17 amino acids. Looked up from germline, CDR1 is MNHEY and CDR2 is SMNVEV (reference sequence). For the CDR3, the DNA is TGTGCCAGCAGTTTATCGAGTGGCGGGGATCATCACACTAAAGCTTTCTTT. Protein sequence: CASSLSSGGDHHTKAFF.

The J gene is TRBJ1-6, the V gene TRBV20-1; the match to TRBD1 covers 9 bases. The CDR3 consists of 15 residues. V was clipped by 3 bases and J by 8 bases; unmatched bases: 8. Germline V gives CDR1 DFQATT, CDR2 SNEGSKA (reference sequence). This CDR3 reads CSARGTTGGDSPLHF. DNA for the CDR3: TGCAGTGCTAGGGGTACTACAGGGGGCGATTCACCCCTCCACTTT.

The sample holds a few counts of this clonotype. The rearrangement joins TRBV6-5 to TRBJ2-2; D ambiguous. V dropped 0 bases and J dropped 6 bases, with 5 bases sitting between them. CDR1 and CDR2 from the germline V gene are MNHEY and SVGAGI. This CDR3 has 13 residues. CDR3 sequence reads: CASSYSVAGELFF. DNA of the CDR3: TGTGCCAGCAGTTACTCCGTGGCCGGGGAGCTGTTTTTT.

Only a few counts were recorded for this clonotype. The V call is TRBV27, the J call TRBJ1-6, with 7 nucleotides matching TRBD1. Germline assignment: CDR1 MNHEY and CDR2 SMNVEV (reference sequence). Trimming cost V 3 bases and J 0 bases; bases outside gene matches: 11. This CDR3 region has 19 residues. The CDR3 DNA sequence: TGTGCCAGCAGTTTCCGGGACAGCGCTTTGAGCTCCTATAATTCACCCCTCCACTTT. It yields the protein CASSFRDSALSSYNSPLHF.

This clonotype was observed many times. The chain uses TRBV10-3 and TRBJ2-7; 11 nucleotides line up with TRBD2. Germline CDR1 reads ENHRY; CDR2 reads SYGVKD. Trimming cost V 10 bases and J 4 bases; bases outside gene matches: 15. This CDR3 spans 16 amino acids. This CDR3 reads CATQPGTSGSLYEQYF. The CDR3 DNA follows: TGTGCCACCCAACCCGGGACTAGCGGATCCCTTTACGAGCAGTACTTC.

This clonotype was detected many times. V is TRBV20-1 and J is TRBJ2-7; no clear D gene. V lost 0 bases and J 0 bases, leaving 6 bases between the germline ends. Germline CDR1 is DFQATT and CDR2 is SNEGSKA (reference sequence). The CDR3 consists of 13 residues. DNA for the CDR3: TGCAGTGCTAGAGAGGTGTCCTCCTACGAGCAGTACTTC. Protein sequence: CSAREVSSYEQYF.

The V gene is TRBV5-1, the J gene TRBJ1-1, with D perhaps TRBD1 (5 bases). Trimming left V 4 bases short and J 0 bases short, with 13 bases between. CDR3 length: 15 residues. Germline loops: CDR1 SGHRS, CDR2 YFSETQ. The CDR3, as DNA: TGCGCCAGCAGCCCAGGTCAGGGATTGAACACTGAAGCTTTCTTT. Translated, it gives CASSPGQGLNTEAFF.

This clonotype was detected only a few times. This chain joins TRBV11-2 and TRBJ1-1; unclear D gene. Germline loops: CDR1 SGHAT, CDR2 FQNNGV. V was shortened by 5 bases and J by 0 bases, with 7 bases between the two germline ends. The CDR3 length is 13 residues. The CDR3 here is CASSTAMNTEAFF. For the CDR3, the DNA is TGTGCCAGCAGCACGGCAATGAACACTGAAGCTTTCTTT.

The chain recombines TRBV25-1 with TRBJ2-7, with D possibly TRBD2 on 7 matching bases. V lost 5 bases to trimming and J lost 5 bases, with 19 bases between them. Per the germline V gene, CDR1 is MGHDK and CDR2 is SYGVNS. The CDR3 is made up of 15 amino acids. The CDR3 protein is CASSPHRGADHEQYF. The CDR3 coding sequence is TGTGCCAGCAGTCCCCATCGGGGGGCTGACCACGAGCAGTACTTC.

This clonotype was observed a few times. V usage is TRBV6-5 and J usage is TRBJ2-6; D is undetermined. The CDR3 runs to 17 residues. Germline V CDR1 and CDR2: MNHEY, SVGAGI. Between the trimmed V and J ends, which lost 0 bases and 0 bases, there was a span of 9 bases. CDR3 region: CASSYSARLSGANVLTF. CDR3 DNA: TGTGCCAGCAGTTACTCCGCTCGGCTCTCTGGGGCCAACGTCCTGACTTTC.

This clonotype has just a few counts. This sequence joins TRBV27 and TRBJ2-7; 9 nucleotides align to TRBD1. The CDR3 length is 15 residues. Trimming cost V 5 bases and J 0 bases; bases outside gene matches: 5. Looked up from germline, CDR1 is MNHEY and CDR2 is SMNVEV (reference sequence). DNA for the CDR3: TGTGCCAGCAGTGAGGGACAGGGCCTCTCCTACGAGCAGTACTTC. Encoded protein: CASSEGQGLSYEQYF.